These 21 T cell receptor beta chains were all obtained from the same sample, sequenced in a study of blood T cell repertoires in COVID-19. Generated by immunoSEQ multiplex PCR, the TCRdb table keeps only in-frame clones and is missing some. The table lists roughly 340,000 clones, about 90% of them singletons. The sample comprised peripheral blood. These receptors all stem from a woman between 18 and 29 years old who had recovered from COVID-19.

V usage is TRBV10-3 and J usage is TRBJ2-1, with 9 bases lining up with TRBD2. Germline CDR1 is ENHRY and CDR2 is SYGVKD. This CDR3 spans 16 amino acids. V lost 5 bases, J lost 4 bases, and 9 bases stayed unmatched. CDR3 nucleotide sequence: TGTGCCATCAGTTCAGAGACTAGCGGTCCATACAATGAGCAGTTCTTC. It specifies CAISSETSGPYNEQFF.

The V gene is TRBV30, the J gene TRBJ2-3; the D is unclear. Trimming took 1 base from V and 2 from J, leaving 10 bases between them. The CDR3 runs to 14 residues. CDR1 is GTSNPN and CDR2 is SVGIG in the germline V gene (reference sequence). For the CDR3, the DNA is TGTGCCTGGAGTGCCCGACTCCCCACAGATACGCAGTATTTT. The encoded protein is CAWSARLPTDTQYF.

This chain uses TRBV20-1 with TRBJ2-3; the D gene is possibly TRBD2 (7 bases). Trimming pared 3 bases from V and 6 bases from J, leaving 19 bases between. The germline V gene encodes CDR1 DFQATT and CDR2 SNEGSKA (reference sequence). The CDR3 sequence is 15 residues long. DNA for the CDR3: TGCAGTGCTAGTTGGTGGGGGGGCAGGGCGGATACGCAGTATTTT. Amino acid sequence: CSASWWGGRADTQYF.

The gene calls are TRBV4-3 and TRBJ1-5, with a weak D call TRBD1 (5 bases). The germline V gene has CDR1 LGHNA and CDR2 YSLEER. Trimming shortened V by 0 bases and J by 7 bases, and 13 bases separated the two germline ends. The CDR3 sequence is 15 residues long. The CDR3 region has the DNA TGCGCCAGCAGCCAAGATAACGGGCGGGGCCAGCCCCAGCATTTT. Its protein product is CASSQDNGRGQPQHF.

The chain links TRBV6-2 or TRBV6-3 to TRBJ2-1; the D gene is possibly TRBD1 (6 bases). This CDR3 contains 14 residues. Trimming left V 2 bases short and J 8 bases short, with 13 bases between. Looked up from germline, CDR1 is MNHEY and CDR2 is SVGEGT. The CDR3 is CASSYVAPGDEQFF. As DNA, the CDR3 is TGTGCCAGCAGTTACGTTGCTCCAGGGGATGAGCAGTTCTTC.

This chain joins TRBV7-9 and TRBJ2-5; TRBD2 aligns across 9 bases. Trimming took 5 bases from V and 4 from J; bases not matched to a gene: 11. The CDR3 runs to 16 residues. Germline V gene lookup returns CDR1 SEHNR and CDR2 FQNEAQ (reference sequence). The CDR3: CASSRKGTSLRETQYF. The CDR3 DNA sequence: TGTGCCAGCAGCCGCAAAGGGACTAGCCTACGAGAGACCCAGTACTTC.

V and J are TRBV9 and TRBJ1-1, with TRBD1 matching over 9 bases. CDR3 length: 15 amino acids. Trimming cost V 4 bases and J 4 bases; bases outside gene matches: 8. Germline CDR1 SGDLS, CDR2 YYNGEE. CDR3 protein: CASSPPDRGSTEAFF. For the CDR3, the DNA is TGTGCCAGCAGCCCACCGGACAGGGGAAGCACTGAAGCTTTCTTT.

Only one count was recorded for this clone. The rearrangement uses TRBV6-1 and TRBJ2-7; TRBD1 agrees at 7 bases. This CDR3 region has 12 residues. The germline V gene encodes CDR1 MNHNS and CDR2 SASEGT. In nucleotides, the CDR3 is TGTGCCAGCAGTGAAGCAGGGGGCTTGGATATGGTC. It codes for CASSEAGGLDMV.

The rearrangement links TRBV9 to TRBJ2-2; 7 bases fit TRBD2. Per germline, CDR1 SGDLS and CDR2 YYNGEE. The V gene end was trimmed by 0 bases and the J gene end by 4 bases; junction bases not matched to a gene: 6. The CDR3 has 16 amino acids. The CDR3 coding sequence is TGTGCCAGCAGCGTAGATGCGGGAGTAGTCACCGGGGAGCTGTTTTTT. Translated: CASSVDAGVVTGELFF.

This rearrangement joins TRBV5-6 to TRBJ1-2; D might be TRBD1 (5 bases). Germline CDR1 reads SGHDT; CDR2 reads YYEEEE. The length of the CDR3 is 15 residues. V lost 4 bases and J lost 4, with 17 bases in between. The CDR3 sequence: CASSPTLRQRYGYTF. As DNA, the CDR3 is TGTGCCAGCAGCCCTACCCTCCGACAGCGCTATGGCTACACCTTC.

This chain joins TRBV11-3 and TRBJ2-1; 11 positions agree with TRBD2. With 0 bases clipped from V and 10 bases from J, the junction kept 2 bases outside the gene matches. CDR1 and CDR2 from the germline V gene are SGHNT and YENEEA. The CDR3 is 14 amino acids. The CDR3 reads CASSLDRLAGEQFF. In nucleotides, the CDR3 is TGTGCCAGCAGCTTAGACCGACTAGCGGGGGAGCAGTTCTTC.

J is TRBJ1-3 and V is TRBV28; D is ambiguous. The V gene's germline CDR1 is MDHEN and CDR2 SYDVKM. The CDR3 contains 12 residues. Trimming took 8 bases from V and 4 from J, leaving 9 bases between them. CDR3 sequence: CASVAPGNTIYF. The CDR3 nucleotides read TGTGCCAGCGTAGCTCCCGGAAACACCATATATTTT.

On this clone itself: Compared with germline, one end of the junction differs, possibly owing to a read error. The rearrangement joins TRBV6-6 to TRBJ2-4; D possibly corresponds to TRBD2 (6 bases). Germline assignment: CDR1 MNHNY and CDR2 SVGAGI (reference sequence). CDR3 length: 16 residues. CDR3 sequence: CVSSTLGEVAKNIQYF. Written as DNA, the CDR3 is TGTGTCAGCAGCACATTAGGGGAGGTAGCCAAAAACATTCAGTACTTC.

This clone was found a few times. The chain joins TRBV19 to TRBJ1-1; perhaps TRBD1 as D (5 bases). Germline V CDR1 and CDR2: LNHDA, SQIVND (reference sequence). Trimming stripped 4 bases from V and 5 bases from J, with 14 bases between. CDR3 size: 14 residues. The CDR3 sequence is CASSTPGGSTEAFF. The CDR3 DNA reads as TGTGCCAGTAGTACGCCGGGGGGAAGTACTGAAGCTTTCTTT.

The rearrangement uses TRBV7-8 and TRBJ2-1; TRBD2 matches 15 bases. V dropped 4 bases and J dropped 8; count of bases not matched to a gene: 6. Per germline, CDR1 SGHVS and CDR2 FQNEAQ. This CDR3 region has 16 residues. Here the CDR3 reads CASSWRGLAGGYEQFF. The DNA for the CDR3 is TGTGCCAGCAGCTGGCGAGGACTAGCGGGAGGGTATGAGCAGTTCTTC. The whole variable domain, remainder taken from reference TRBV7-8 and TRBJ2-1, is GAGVSQSPRYKVAKRGQDVALRCDPISGHVSLFWYQQALGQGPEFLTYFQNEAQLDKSGLPSDRFFAERPEGSVSTLKIQRTQQEDSAVYLCASSWRGLAGGYEQFFGPGTRLTVL.

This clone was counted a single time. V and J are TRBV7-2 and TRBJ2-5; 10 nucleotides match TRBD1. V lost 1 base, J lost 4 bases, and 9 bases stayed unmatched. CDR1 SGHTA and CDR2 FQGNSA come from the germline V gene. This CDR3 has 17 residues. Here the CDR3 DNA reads TGTGCCAGCAGCTTAGTGGGGACAGGGGTTGCTGGAGAGACCCAGTACTTC. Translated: CASSLVGTGVAGETQYF.

DNA for the CDR3: TGCGCCAGCAGCTTATTTTCAGGGAATCAGCCCCAGCATTTT. As protein: CASSLFSGNQPQHF. The V call is TRBV5-1, the J call TRBJ1-5, with D possibly matching TRBD1 (5 bases). This CDR3 has 14 residues. Trimming pared 2 bases from V and 4 bases from J, leaving 10 bases between. CDR1 is SGHRS and CDR2 is YFSETQ in the germline V gene. The entire variable domain, with the rest obtained from reference TRBV5-1 and TRBJ1-5, is as follows: KAGVTQTPRYLIKTRGQQVTLSCSPISGHRSVSWYQQTPGQGLQFLFEYFSETQRNKGNFPGRFSGRQFSNSRSEMNVSTLELGDSALYLCASSLFSGNQPQHFGDGTRLSIL.

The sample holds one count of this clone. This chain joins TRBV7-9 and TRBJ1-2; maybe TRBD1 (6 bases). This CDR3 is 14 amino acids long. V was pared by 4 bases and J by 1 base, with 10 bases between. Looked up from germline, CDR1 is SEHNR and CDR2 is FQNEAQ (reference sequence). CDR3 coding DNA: TGTGCCAGCAGCTCATTGGGACATAACTATGGCTACACCTTC. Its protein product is CASSSLGHNYGYTF.

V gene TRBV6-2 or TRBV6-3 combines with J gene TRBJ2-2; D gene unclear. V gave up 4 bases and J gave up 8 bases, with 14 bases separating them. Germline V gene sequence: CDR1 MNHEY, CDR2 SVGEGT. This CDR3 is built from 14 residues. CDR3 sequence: CASSSPTEMGELFF. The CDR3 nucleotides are TGTGCCAGCAGTTCCCCGACTGAGATGGGGGAGCTGTTTTTT.

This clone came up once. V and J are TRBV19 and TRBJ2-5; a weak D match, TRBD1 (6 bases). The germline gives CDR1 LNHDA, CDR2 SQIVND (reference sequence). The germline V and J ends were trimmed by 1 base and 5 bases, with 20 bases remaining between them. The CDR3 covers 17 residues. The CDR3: CASSIVGATRDSETQYF. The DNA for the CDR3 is TGTGCCAGTAGTATAGTGGGGGCTACACGGGATTCGGAGACCCAGTACTTC.

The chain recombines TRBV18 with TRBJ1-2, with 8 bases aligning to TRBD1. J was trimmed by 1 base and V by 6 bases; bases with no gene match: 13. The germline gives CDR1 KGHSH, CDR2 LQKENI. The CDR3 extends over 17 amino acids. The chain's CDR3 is CASSPTETGALNYGYTF. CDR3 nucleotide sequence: TGTGCCAGCTCGCCTACTGAGACAGGGGCACTTAACTATGGCTACACCTTC.